The 32 T cell receptor beta chains in this list originate from one sample, sequenced in a study of CD4 T cells in relation to SARS-CoV-2 and coronaviruses (dated by TCRdb to about 2021). These receptors lack a known antigen. CD4+ T cells from unexposed donors were collected before the COVID-19 pandemic (2011-2018). After more than 9 days of culture, CD4+ T cells were isolated with the EasySep CD4+ T cell isolation kit. The receptor library was made with the immunoSEQ multiplex PCR assay. What TCRdb holds here is the immuneACCESS table cut down to in-frame rearrangements. Part of the clones is not present; checked against another copy, under half of the missing clones reflect an unresolved V gene, and the others are unexplained. The sample table contains about 22,000 clones; only one count was recorded for approximately 68% of them. Under 20% of the sample lies in the top ten. The sequenced sample consisted of CD4+ T cells from PBMCs, cultured in vitro. The source is a human donor in good health.

The chain employs TRBV7-9 and TRBJ1-6, with D possibly being TRBD1 (6 bases). Germline V gene data show CDR1 as SEHNR and CDR2 as FQNEAQ (reference sequence). The CDR3 spans 12 residues. Trimming took off 5 bases at V and 11 bases at J, with 10 bases between the two ends. CDR3 nucleotide sequence: TGTGCCAGCAGCCTCAGGGGAACACCCCTCCACTTT. This gives the protein CASSLRGTPLHF.

The V gene is TRBV10-2, the J gene TRBJ2-6; D perhaps matches TRBD2 (6 bases). The CDR3 has 19 amino acids. The germline V gene encodes CDR1 WSHSY and CDR2 SAAADI. Deletions cut 3 bases from V and 0 bases from J, with 18 bases between. CDR3 amino acids: CASSDGTRGGSSGANVLTF. The CDR3 nucleotides are TGCGCCAGCAGTGATGGGACGCGGGGTGGTAGCTCTGGGGCCAACGTCCTGACTTTC.

The J gene is TRBJ1-2, the V gene TRBV20-1; 11 bases are a match to TRBD1. Germline V gene data show CDR1 as DFQATT and CDR2 as SNEGSKA (reference sequence). The CDR3 length is 14 residues. Losses at the gene ends were 3 bases for V and 5 bases for J; bases not matched to a gene: 5. For the CDR3, the DNA is TGCAGTGCTAGTTTGGGACAGGGGGGTTATGGCTACACCTTC. Protein: CSASLGQGGYGYTF.

The chain uses TRBV4-1 and TRBJ2-2; the match to TRBD1 covers 7 bases. CDR1 and CDR2 from the germline V gene are MGHRA and YSYEKL. V trimming: 4 bases; J trimming: 3 bases; junction bases outside the gene matches: 8. This CDR3 comprises 16 residues. The CDR3 protein is CASSRTGQRHTGELFF. CDR3 bases: TGCGCCAGCAGCCGGACGGGACAGAGACACACCGGGGAGCTGTTTTTT.

This clone has more than one count but fewer than ten. The chain combines TRBV2 with TRBJ2-1, with 10 bases matching TRBD2. The V and J ends lost 4 bases and 0 bases, in that order; junction bases with no gene match: 18. The germline V gene has CDR1 SNHLY and CDR2 FYNNEI. This CDR3 spans 21 amino acids. The CDR3 nucleotides are TGTGCCAGCAGTGGGCAGGCTAGCGGGGGTTCCATCCTGAGCTCCTACAATGAGCAGTTCTTC. This codes for CASSGQASGGSILSSYNEQFF.

Only a few counts were recorded for this clone. The CDR3 region is CASSIGAGAPYEQYF. CDR3 bases: TGTGCCAGTAGTATAGGGGCGGGGGCTCCCTACGAGCAGTACTTC. The chain recombines TRBV19 with TRBJ2-7, with D possibly being TRBD2 (7 bases). The V gene lost 1 base and the J gene lost 2 bases, with 12 bases spanning the gap. CDR1 and CDR2 (germline): LNHDA, SQIVND (reference sequence). The CDR3 runs 15 residues.

The chain uses TRBV10-3 and TRBJ2-7, with 7 bases identical to TRBD1. V lost 6 bases and J lost 2; bases outside the gene matches: 7. The CDR3 extends over 14 amino acids. CDR1 is ENHRY and CDR2 is SYGVKD in the germline V gene. The CDR3 loop reads CAISNDREPYEQYF. The CDR3 bases are TGTGCCATCAGCAACGACAGGGAACCCTACGAGCAGTACTTC.

The rearrangement joins TRBV7-2 to TRBJ2-1; 10 nucleotides align to TRBD2. The germline gives CDR1 SGHTA, CDR2 FQGNSA. V lost 1 base and J lost 6; bases outside the gene matches: 3. This CDR3 has 15 residues. Here the CDR3 DNA reads TGTGCCAGCAGCTTAGGGGCTAGCGGGAGCAATGAGCAGTTCTTC. Its translation is CASSLGASGSNEQFF.

V and J are TRBV25-1 and TRBJ1-1; the match to TRBD1 covers 7 bases. The CDR3 covers 14 residues. Germline lookup yields CDR1 MGHDK and CDR2 SYGVNS. V was pared by 8 bases and J by 0 bases, with 6 bases of the junction left unmatched. The CDR3 here is CASEGTELNTEAFF. The CDR3 region has the DNA TGTGCCAGCGAGGGGACAGAATTGAACACTGAAGCTTTCTTT.

The chain links TRBV2 to TRBJ1-5; possible D gene TRBD1, 6 bases. Trimming stripped 3 bases from V and 2 bases from J, with 11 bases between. The germline CDR1 and CDR2 sequences are SNHLY and FYNNEI. This CDR3 spans 15 amino acids. The CDR3 sequence is CASSEQGMGNQPQHF. CDR3 sequence (DNA): TGTGCCAGCAGTGAGCAGGGGATGGGCAATCAGCCCCAGCATTTT.

The chain employs TRBV7-8 and TRBJ2-7; 11 nucleotides agree with TRBD2. This CDR3 spans 17 amino acids. Germline assignment: CDR1 SGHVS and CDR2 FQNEAQ. V lost 2 bases and J lost 0; bases outside the gene matches: 6. The CDR3 bases are TGTGCCAGCAGCTTAAGTAGCGGGAGGGCCAGCTCCTACGAGCAGTACTTC. Protein sequence: CASSLSSGRASSYEQYF.

The V call is TRBV6-5, the J call TRBJ2-3; tentatively, D is TRBD1 (5 bases). Germline V gives CDR1 MNHEY, CDR2 SVGAGI. Trimming cost V 4 bases and J 1 base, with 12 bases left between them. This CDR3 is built from 15 residues. CDR3: CASSSWGPRTDTQYF. As DNA, the CDR3 is TGTGCCAGCAGTTCATGGGGCCCCCGCACAGATACGCAGTATTTT.

The chain is built from TRBV2 and TRBJ1-6, with D possibly TRBD1 on 6 matching bases. CDR1 is SNHLY and CDR2 is FYNNEI in the germline V gene. The CDR3 sequence is 15 residues long. V dropped 8 bases and J dropped 7 bases, with 18 bases sitting between them. DNA of the CDR3: TGTGCCAGCGGAGGGGGAGGCCCCCTAAATTCACCCCTCCACTTT. Residues: CASGGGGPLNSPLHF.

This chain uses TRBV27 with TRBJ1-4, with D uncertain. Deletions cut 3 bases from V and 0 bases from J, with 5 bases between. CDR3 length: 14 amino acids. Germline CDR1 MNHEY, CDR2 SMNVEV (reference sequence). CDR3 protein: CASSFGTTNEKLFF. The CDR3 DNA is TGTGCCAGCAGTTTTGGCACAACTAATGAAAAACTGTTTTTT.

V is TRBV25-1 and J is TRBJ1-2, with D possibly TRBD1 on 6 matching bases. The CDR3 covers 14 residues. Germline V lookup: CDR1 MGHDK, CDR2 SYGVNS. The V end lost 6 bases, the J end lost 8 bases, and 19 bases lay between the germline ends. The CDR3 DNA reads TGTGCCAGCAGATCACAGGGACCCGGCTGGGGCTACACCTTC. Its translation is CASRSQGPGWGYTF.

The rearrangement joins TRBV7-9 to TRBJ2-5; 7 bases fit TRBD1. The CDR3 totals 12 residues. Trimming removed 11 bases from V and 2 bases from J; junction bases left unmatched: 5. CDR1 and CDR2 from the germline V gene are SEHNR and FQNEAQ (reference sequence). The DNA of the CDR3 is TGTGCCCTTTGGACAGGACAAGAGACCCAGTACTTC. Protein: CALWTGQETQYF.

The chain employs TRBV4-3 and TRBJ2-7; TRBD2 matches at 14 bases. Germline assignment: CDR1 LGHNA and CDR2 YSLEER. V dropped 4 bases and J dropped 6; count of bases not matched to a gene: 23. The CDR3 sequence is 21 residues long. The CDR3 spells CASSRTPGLAGALPWKGEQYF. The CDR3 nucleotides are TGCGCCAGCAGCCGAACCCCGGGACTAGCGGGGGCCCTGCCTTGGAAGGGCGAGCAGTACTTC.

The rearrangement links TRBV6-5 to TRBJ2-1; D gene uncertain. Germline CDR1 reads MNHEY; CDR2 reads SVGAGI. V was cut by 6 bases and J by 2 bases, with 5 bases left in between. The CDR3 totals 12 residues. CDR3 DNA sequence: TGTGCCAGCAGAGGGACCTACAATGAGCAGTTCTTC. As protein: CASRGTYNEQFF.

J is TRBJ1-6 and V is TRBV4-2, with 7 bases matching TRBD1. This CDR3 region has 19 residues. V lost 1 base and J lost 0; bases outside the gene matches: 9. Looked up from germline, CDR1 is LGHNA and CDR2 is YNFKEQ. CDR3 protein: CASSQAEGAGSSYNSPLHF. Here the CDR3 DNA reads TGTGCCAGCAGCCAAGCAGAGGGGGCAGGCAGCTCCTATAATTCACCCCTCCACTTT.

This rearrangement joins TRBV4-3 to TRBJ1-6; no clear D. This CDR3 has 16 residues. CDR1 and CDR2 (germline): LGHNA, YSLEER. Trimming shortened V by 0 bases and J by 5 bases, and 11 bases separated the two germline ends. CDR3 DNA: TGCGCCAGCAGCCAAGATCGAACAGAAAATAATTCACCCCTCCACTTT. It translates to CASSQDRTENNSPLHF.

The chain links TRBV23-1 to TRBJ1-4; D not resolved. Being an ORF, TRBV23-1 has a function that is uncertain. CDR3 length: 16 residues. V lost 2 bases and J lost 1, with 11 bases in between. The CDR3 loop reads CASSQRAARTNEKLFF. CDR3 DNA sequence: TGCGCCAGCAGTCAAAGGGCGGCGAGAACTAATGAAAAACTGTTTTTT.

The V and J genes are TRBV19 and TRBJ1-4; 10 positions match TRBD1. CDR3 size: 15 residues. Trimming removed 5 bases from V and 8 bases from J; junction bases left unmatched: 8. CDR1 and CDR2 from the germline V gene are LNHDA and SQIVND (reference sequence). This CDR3 reads CASSQTTGGQEKLFF. The CDR3, as DNA: TGTGCCAGTAGTCAAACGACAGGGGGCCAGGAAAAACTGTTTTTT.

This chain joins TRBV5-1 and TRBJ2-7; TRBD2 aligns across 12 bases. The CDR3 covers 18 residues. The V gene's germline CDR1 is SGHRS and CDR2 YFSETQ. Trimming cost V 0 bases and J 0 bases; bases outside gene matches: 7. The CDR3 reads CASSLARLAGGDSYEQYF. The CDR3 DNA reads as TGCGCCAGCAGCTTGGCCCGGCTAGCGGGAGGGGACTCCTACGAGCAGTACTTC.

The J gene is TRBJ1-4, the V gene TRBV5-1; TRBD1 might be the D (6 bases). Trimming pared 0 bases from V and 7 bases from J, leaving 10 bases between. This CDR3 region has 14 residues. The germline V gene has CDR1 SGHRS and CDR2 YFSETQ. The CDR3 loop reads CASSLVRGSEKLFF. CDR3 in DNA: TGCGCCAGCAGCTTGGTCAGGGGTTCTGAAAAACTGTTTTTT.

The chain couples TRBV30 to TRBJ2-7; no firm D call. CDR1 and CDR2 from the germline V gene are GTSNPN and SVGIG (reference sequence). V gave up 3 bases and J gave up 2 bases, with 17 bases separating them. This CDR3 comprises 15 residues. The CDR3 coding sequence is TGTGCCTGGAGAGGCAAGGATACCCTAACCTACGAGCAGTACTTC. Protein sequence: CAWRGKDTLTYEQYF.

V is TRBV6-2 or TRBV6-3 and J is TRBJ2-5; possible D gene TRBD2, 7 bases. Germline V CDR1 and CDR2: MNHEY, SVGEGT. The CDR3 has 14 residues. V lost 5 bases and J 4 bases, leaving 14 bases between the germline ends. Here the CDR3 reads CASSPGGQRETQYF. The CDR3 DNA reads TGTGCCAGCAGTCCGGGGGGCCAGCGAGAGACCCAGTACTTC.

This chain links TRBV6-5 with TRBJ2-7, with D perhaps TRBD1 (6 bases). Germline V gives CDR1 MNHEY, CDR2 SVGAGI. The length of the CDR3 is 14 residues. Trimming removed 5 bases at V and 2 bases at J, with 13 bases between. Here the CDR3 reads CASSNDRTTYEQYF. The DNA for the CDR3 is TGTGCCAGCAGTAATGACAGGACCACCTACGAGCAGTACTTC.

The CDR3 spells CASRASGANEQFF. CDR3 in DNA: TGTGCCAGCCGAGCTAGCGGGGCCAATGAGCAGTTCTTC. The genes are TRBV2 and TRBJ2-1; 9 bases line up with TRBD2. The length of the CDR3 is 13 residues. Trimming cost V 8 bases and J 6 bases; bases outside gene matches: 5. Germline V gene sequence: CDR1 SNHLY, CDR2 FYNNEI.

The chain employs TRBV7-9 and TRBJ2-7, with D possibly matching TRBD2 (6 bases). Per the germline V gene, CDR1 is SEHNR and CDR2 is FQNEAQ (reference sequence). Trimming cost V 0 bases and J 0 bases, with 15 bases left between them. The CDR3 spans 17 residues. The CDR3 region has the DNA TGTGCCAGCAGCTTAGCGAGCGGGCAGGGAGCCTCCTACGAGCAGTACTTC. Protein product: CASSLASGQGASYEQYF. Full variable domain (remainder filled in from reference TRBV7-9 and TRBJ2-7): DTGVSQNPRHKITKRGQNVTFRCDPISEHNRLYWYRQTLGQGPEFLTYFQNEAQLEKSRLLSDRFSAERPKGSFSTLEIQRTEQGDSAMYLCASSLASGQGASYEQYFGPGTRLTVT.

This sequence joins TRBV7-2 and TRBJ1-5; D is undetermined. Germline CDR1 reads SGHTA; CDR2 reads FQGNSA. The CDR3 is made up of 16 amino acids. Between the trimmed V and J ends, which lost 1 base and 2 bases, there was a span of 12 bases. The CDR3 sequence is CASSLDPGSGNQPQHF. The CDR3, as DNA: TGTGCCAGCAGCTTAGACCCCGGGTCTGGCAATCAGCCCCAGCATTTT.

This clone is a singleton in its sample. At one end, the junction sequence differs from germline, possibly due to a read error. CDR3: CASSPGGGSYEQYF. The CDR3 DNA reads TGTGCCAGCAGTCCGGGTGGGGGGTCCTATGAGCAGTACTTC. The V gene is TRBV28, the J gene TRBJ2-7; tentative D call: TRBD2 (6 bases). Germline V gene sequence: CDR1 MDHEN, CDR2 SYDVKM. The CDR3 covers 14 residues.

The rearrangement joins TRBV15 to TRBJ2-7, with TRBD1 as a possible D gene (7 bases). There are 14 residues in the CDR3. Trimming left V 2 bases short and J 2 bases short, with 10 bases between. Germline lookup yields CDR1 LNHNV and CDR2 YYDKDF (reference sequence). The CDR3 region is CATSRSGGTYEQYF. In DNA form, the CDR3 reads TGTGCCACCAGCAGATCAGGGGGGACCTACGAGCAGTACTTC. The whole variable domain, remainder taken from reference TRBV15 and TRBJ2-7, is DAMVIQNPRYQVTQFGKPVTLSCSQTLNHNVMYWYQQKSSQAPKLLFHYYDKDFNNEADTPDNFQSRRPNTSFCFLDIRSPGLGDTAMYLCATSRSGGTYEQYFGPGTRLTVT.